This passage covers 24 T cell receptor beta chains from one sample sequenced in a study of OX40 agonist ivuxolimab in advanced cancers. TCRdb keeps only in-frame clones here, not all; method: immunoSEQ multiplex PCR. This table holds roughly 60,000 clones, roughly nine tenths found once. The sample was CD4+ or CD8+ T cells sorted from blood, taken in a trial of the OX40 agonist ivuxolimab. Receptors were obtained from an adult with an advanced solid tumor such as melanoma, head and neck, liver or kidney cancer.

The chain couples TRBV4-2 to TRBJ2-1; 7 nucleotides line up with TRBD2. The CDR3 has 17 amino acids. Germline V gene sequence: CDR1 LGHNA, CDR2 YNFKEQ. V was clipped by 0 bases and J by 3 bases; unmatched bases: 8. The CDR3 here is CASSQDLPGGSYNEQFF. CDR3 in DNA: TGTGCCAGCAGCCAAGATCTCCCTGGCGGGAGCTACAATGAGCAGTTCTTC.

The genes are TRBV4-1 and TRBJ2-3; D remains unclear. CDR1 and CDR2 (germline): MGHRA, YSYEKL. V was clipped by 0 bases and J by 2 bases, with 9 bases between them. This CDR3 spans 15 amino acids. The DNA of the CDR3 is TGCGCCAGCAGCCAAGAACGGCGGTTCACAGATACGCAGTATTTT. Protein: CASSQERRFTDTQYF.

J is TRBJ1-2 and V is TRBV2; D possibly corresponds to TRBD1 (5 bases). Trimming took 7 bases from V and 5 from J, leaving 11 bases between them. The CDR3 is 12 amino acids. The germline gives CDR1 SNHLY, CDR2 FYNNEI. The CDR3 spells CASKGRVYGYTF. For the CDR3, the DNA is TGTGCCAGCAAGGGCAGGGTTTATGGCTACACCTTC.

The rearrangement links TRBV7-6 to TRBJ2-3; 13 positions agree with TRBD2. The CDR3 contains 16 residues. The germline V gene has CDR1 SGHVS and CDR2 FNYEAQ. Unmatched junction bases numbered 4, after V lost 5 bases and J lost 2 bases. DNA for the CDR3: TGTGCCAGCAGCCCGGGACTAGCGGGGCACACAGATACGCAGTATTTT. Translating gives CASSPGLAGHTDTQYF. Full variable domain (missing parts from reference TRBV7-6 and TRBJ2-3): GAGVSQSPRYKVTKRGQDVALRCDPISGHVSLYWYRQALGQGPEFLTYFNYEAQQDKSGLPNDRFSAERPEGSISTLTIQRTEQRDSAMYRCASSPGLAGHTDTQYFGPGTRLTVL.

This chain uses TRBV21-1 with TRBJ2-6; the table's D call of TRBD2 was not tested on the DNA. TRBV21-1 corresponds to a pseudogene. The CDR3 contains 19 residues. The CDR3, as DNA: TGTGCCAGCAGCAAAACCGGAAGAGGAAACGAATCTGGGGCCAACGTCCTGACTTTC. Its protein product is CASSKTGRGNESGANVLTF.

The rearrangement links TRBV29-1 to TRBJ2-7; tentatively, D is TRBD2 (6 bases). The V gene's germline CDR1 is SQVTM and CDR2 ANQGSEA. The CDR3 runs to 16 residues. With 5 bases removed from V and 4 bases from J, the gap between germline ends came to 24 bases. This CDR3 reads CSVRGLGSGSIYEQYF. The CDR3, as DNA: TGCAGCGTTAGGGGCCTGGGTAGCGGAAGCATTTACGAGCAGTACTTC.

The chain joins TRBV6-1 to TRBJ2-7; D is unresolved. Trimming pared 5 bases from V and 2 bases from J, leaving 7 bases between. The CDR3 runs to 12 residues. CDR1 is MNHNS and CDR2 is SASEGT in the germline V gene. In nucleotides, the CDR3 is TGTGCCAGCAGTCCGGCTCCCTACGAGCAGTACTTC. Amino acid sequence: CASSPAPYEQYF.

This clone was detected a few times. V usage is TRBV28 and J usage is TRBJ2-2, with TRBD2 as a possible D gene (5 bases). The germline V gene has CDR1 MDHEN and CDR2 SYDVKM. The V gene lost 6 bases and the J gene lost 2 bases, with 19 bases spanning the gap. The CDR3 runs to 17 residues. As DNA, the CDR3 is TGTGCCAGCAGCCGCAGACCGGGCGGGTTAAACACCGGGGAGCTGTTTTTT. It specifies CASSRRPGGLNTGELFF.

In DNA, the CDR3 is TGTGCCAGCAGCTTAGATCTCGGCGGGAGTAACTTCTACAATGAGCAGTTCTTC. Amino acids: CASSLDLGGSNFYNEQFF. This chain joins TRBV11-3 and TRBJ2-1; TRBD2 matches 7 bases. The trim removed 0 bases at V and 3 bases at J, leaving 11 bases unmatched. Germline values: CDR1 SGHNT, CDR2 YENEEA. The CDR3 has 18 amino acids. Together with reference TRBV11-3 and TRBJ2-1, the CDR3 gives the full variable domain: EAGVVQSPRYKIIEKKQPVAFWCNPISGHNTLYWYLQNLGQGPELLIRYENEEAVDDSQLPKDRFSAERLKGVDSTLKIQPAELGDSAVYLCASSLDLGGSNFYNEQFFGPGTRLTVL.

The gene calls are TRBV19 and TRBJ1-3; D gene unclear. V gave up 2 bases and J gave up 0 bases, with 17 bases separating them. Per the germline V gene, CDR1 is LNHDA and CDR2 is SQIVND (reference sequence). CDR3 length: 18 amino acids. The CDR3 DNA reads TGTGCCAGTAGTATATATATGGACGAATTCTCCTCTGGAAACACCATATATTTT. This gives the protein CASSIYMDEFSSGNTIYF. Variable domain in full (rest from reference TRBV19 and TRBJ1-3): DGGITQSPKYLFRKEGQNVTLSCEQNLNHDAMYWYRQDPGQGLRLIYYSQIVNDFQKGDIAEGYSVSREKKESFPLTVTSAQKNPTAFYLCASSIYMDEFSSGNTIYFGEGSWLTVV.

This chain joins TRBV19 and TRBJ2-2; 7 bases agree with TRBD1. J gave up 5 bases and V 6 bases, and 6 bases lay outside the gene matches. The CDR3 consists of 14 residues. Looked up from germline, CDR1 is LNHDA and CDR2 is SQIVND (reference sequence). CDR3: CASRKFRGTGELFF. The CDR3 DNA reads TGTGCCAGTAGGAAATTCAGGGGGACCGGGGAGCTGTTTTTT.

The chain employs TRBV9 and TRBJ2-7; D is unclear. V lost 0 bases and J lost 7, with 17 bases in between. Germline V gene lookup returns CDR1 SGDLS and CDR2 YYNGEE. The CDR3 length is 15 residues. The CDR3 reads CASSVGQGWVGEQYF. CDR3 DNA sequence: TGTGCCAGCAGCGTAGGTCAAGGCTGGGTTGGAGAGCAGTACTTC.

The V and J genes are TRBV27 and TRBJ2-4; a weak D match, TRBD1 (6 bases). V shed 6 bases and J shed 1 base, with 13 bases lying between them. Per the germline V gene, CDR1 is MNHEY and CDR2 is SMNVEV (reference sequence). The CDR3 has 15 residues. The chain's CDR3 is CASSIRGMAKNIQYF. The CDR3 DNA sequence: TGTGCCAGCAGCATTAGGGGGATGGCCAAAAACATTCAGTACTTC.

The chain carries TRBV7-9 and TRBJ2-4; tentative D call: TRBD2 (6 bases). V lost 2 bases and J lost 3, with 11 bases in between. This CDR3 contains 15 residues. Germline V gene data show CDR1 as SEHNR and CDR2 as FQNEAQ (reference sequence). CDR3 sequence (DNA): TGTGCCAGCAGCTTACGGGAGCAGGGCAAAAACATTCAGTACTTC. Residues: CASSLREQGKNIQYF.

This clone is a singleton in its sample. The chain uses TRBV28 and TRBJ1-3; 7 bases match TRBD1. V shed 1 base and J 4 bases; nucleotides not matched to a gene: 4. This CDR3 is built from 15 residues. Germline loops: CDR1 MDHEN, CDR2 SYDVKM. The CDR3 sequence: CASSLYRTGGNTIYF. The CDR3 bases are TGTGCCAGCAGTTTATATCGGACAGGCGGAAACACCATATATTTT.

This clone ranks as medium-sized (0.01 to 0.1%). The CDR3 here is CSVEVIGEAFF. In DNA, the CDR3 is TGCAGCGTTGAGGTAATCGGTGAGGCTTTCTTT. The rearrangement joins TRBV29-1 to TRBJ1-1; D uncertain. Germline CDR1 and CDR2: SQVTM and ANQGSEA. This CDR3 contains 11 residues. Deletions cut 3 bases from V and 11 bases from J, with 13 bases between.

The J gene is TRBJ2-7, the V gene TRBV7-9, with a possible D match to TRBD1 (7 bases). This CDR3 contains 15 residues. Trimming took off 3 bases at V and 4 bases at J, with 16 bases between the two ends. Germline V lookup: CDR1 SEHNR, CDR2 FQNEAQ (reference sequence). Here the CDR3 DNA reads TGTGCCAGCAGCTTTGGTGTACAGGGGACTTACGAGCAGTACTTC. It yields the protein CASSFGVQGTYEQYF. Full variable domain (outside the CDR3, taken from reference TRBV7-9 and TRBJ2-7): DTGVSQNPRHKITKRGQNVTFRCDPISEHNRLYWYRQTLGQGPEFLTYFQNEAQLEKSRLLSDRFSAERPKGSFSTLEIQRTEQGDSAMYLCASSFGVQGTYEQYFGPGTRLTVT.

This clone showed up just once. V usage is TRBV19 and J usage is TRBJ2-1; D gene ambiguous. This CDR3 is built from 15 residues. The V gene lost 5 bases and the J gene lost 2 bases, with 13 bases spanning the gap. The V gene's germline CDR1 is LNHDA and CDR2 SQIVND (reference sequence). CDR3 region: CASSHKPVPYNEQFF. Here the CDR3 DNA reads TGTGCCAGTAGTCATAAACCGGTGCCCTACAATGAGCAGTTCTTC.

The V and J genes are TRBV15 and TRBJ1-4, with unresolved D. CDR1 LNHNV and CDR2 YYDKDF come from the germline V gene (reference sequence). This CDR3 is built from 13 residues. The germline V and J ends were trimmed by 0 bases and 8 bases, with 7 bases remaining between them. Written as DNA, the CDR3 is TGTGCCACCAGCAGAGATGATCGCGAAAAACTGTTTTTT. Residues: CATSRDDREKLFF. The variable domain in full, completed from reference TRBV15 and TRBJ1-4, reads DAMVIQNPRYQVTQFGKPVTLSCSQTLNHNVMYWYQQKSSQAPKLLFHYYDKDFNNEADTPDNFQSRRPNTSFCFLDIRSPGLGDTAMYLCATSRDDREKLFFGSGTQLSVL.

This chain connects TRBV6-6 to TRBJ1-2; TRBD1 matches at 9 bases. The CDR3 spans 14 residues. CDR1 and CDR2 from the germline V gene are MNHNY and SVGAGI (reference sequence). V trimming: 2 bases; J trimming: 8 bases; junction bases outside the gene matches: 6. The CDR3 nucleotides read TGTGCCAGCAGTTACCGACAGGGGGTGGAAGGCTACACCTTC. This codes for CASSYRQGVEGYTF.

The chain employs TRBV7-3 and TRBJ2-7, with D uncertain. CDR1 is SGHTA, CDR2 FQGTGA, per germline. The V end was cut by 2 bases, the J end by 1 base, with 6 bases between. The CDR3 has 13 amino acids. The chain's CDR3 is CASSLDGSYEQYF. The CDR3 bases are TGTGCCAGCAGCTTAGATGGATCCTACGAGCAGTACTTC.

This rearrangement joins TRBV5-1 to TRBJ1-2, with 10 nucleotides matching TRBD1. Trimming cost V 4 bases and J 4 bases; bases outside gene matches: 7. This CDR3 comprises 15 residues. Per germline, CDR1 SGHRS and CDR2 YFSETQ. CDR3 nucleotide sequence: TGCGCCAGCAGCACCGGACAGGGGGTGGCCTATGGCTACACCTTC. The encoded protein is CASSTGQGVAYGYTF.

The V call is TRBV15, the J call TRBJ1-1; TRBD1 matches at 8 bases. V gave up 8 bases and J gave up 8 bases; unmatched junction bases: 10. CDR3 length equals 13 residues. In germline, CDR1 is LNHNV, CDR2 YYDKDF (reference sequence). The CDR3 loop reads CATAPPGGREAFF. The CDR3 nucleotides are TGTGCCACCGCCCCCCCAGGGGGCCGGGAAGCTTTCTTT.

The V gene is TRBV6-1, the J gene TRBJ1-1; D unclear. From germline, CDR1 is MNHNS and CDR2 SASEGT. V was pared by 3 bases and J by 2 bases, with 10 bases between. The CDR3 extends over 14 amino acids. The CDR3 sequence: CASSDRAGNTEAFF. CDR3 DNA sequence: TGTGCCAGCAGTGATAGGGCAGGAAACACTGAAGCTTTCTTT.